The 10 T cell receptor beta chains listed next were all sequenced from one sample in a study of blood T cells in healthy people across ages. Using a J-beta primer mix together with a sample-barcoded 5' primer, a second PCR was run for about 7 to 12 cycles. TCRdb fed the 5' RACE reads into MiXCR, producing one record per CDR3 protein. The sample records fewer than 800,000 distinct CDR3 sequences, around 25% being singletons. The same data also contributed to another study, on T cells of mothers and their children.

Sequencing used blood. The receptors originated from a boy younger than 18 in good health.

V gene TRBV5-1 combines with J gene TRBJ2-5, with 9 positions matching TRBD1. CDR1 SGHRS and CDR2 YFSETQ come from the germline V gene. This CDR3 has 14 residues. The V gene end was trimmed by 3 bases and the J gene end by 3 bases; junction bases not matched to a gene: 3. The CDR3 DNA sequence: TGCGCCAGCAGCTACGGACAGGGGAAAGAGACCCAGTACTTC. It encodes CASSYGQGKETQYF.

V is TRBV20-1 and J is TRBJ2-7; 13 bases match TRBD2. The J call may be in error: the DNA end matches TRBJ2-5 better. Germline V lookup: CDR1 DFQATT, CDR2 SNEGSKA (reference sequence). The CDR3 is made up of 18 amino acids. CDR3 bases: TGCAGTGCAACCCGACTAGCGGGAGGTCGAAGTGTAGGAGAGACCCAGTACTTC. Its translation is CSATRLAGGRSVGETQYF.

J is TRBJ2-1 and V is TRBV5-6; TRBD2 matches 10 bases. Germline CDR1 SGHDT, CDR2 YYEEEE. Losses at the gene ends were 4 bases for V and 16 bases for J; bases not matched to a gene: 8. The CDR3 totals 12 residues. CDR3 residues: CASSATSGAGFF. The CDR3 DNA reads TGTGCCAGCAGCGCTACTAGCGGGGCTGGATTCTTC. Based on the CDR3 plus reference TRBV5-6 and TRBJ2-1, the full variable domain is DAGVTQSPTHLIKTRGQQVTLRCSPKSGHDTVSWYQQALGQGPQFIFQYYEEEERQRGNFPDRFSGHQFPNYSSELNVNALLLGDSALYLCASSATSGAGFFGPGTRLTVL.

V gene TRBV27 combines with J gene TRBJ2-7, with D possibly called TRBD1 or TRBD2 (5 bases each). Germline CDR1 and CDR2: MNHEY and SMNVEV (reference sequence). There are 16 residues in the CDR3. V dropped 5 bases and J dropped 4 bases, with 21 bases sitting between them. CDR3 DNA: TGTGCCAGCAGTCCCTCTTTGGGGGAGAAGAGTTACGAGCAGTACTTC. Amino acid sequence: CASSPSLGEKSYEQYF.

V usage is TRBV12-3 or TRBV12-4 and J usage is TRBJ1-4, with D maybe TRBD1 (6 bases). Deletions cut 5 bases from V and 8 bases from J, with 18 bases between. The length of the CDR3 is 15 residues. CDR3 in amino acids: CASSRGQGAGEKLFF. In DNA form, the CDR3 reads TGTGCCAGCAGTCGGGGGCAGGGCGCGGGAGAAAAACTGTTTTTT.

Only a few counts were recorded for this clonotype. The rearrangement uses TRBV5-1 and TRBJ2-5, with D uncertain. The ends were cut back, 0 bases at V and 1 base at J, with 10 bases in the middle. Germline V gene data show CDR1 as SGHRS and CDR2 as YFSETQ. The CDR3 loop spans 15 amino acids. CDR3 sequence (DNA): TGCGCCAGCAGCTTGGAAGGGCGGAGCCAAGAGACCCAGTACTTC. Encoded protein: CASSLEGRSQETQYF.

V is TRBV7-9 and J is TRBJ1-6, with D possibly TRBD1 on 5 matching bases. In germline, CDR1 is SEHNR, CDR2 FQNEAQ (reference sequence). Trimming took 2 bases from V and 6 from J, leaving 14 bases between them. This CDR3 has 16 amino acids. DNA of the CDR3: TGTGCCAGCAGCTTATCGGACATGTTCGGTAATTCACCCCTCCACTTT. Protein product: CASSLSDMFGNSPLHF.

This clonotype occurred a few times. The J gene is TRBJ2-5, the V gene TRBV29-1; D gene unclear. With the DNA end fitting TRBJ2-1 better, the J assignment may be wrong. CDR3 size: 13 residues. CDR1 and CDR2 (germline): SQVTM, ANQGSEA. The CDR3 DNA follows: TGCAGCGTTTTTGGTGGGGTCTACAATGAGCAGTTCTTC. Its protein product is CSVFGGVYNEQFF.

This clonotype was seen more than once but under ten times. The CDR3: CSAMEGTVDEQYF. CDR3 in DNA: TGCAGTGCAATGGAAGGGACAGTGGACGAGCAGTACTTC. The chain recombines TRBV20-1 with TRBJ2-7, with TRBD1 identical over 7 bases. V shed 6 bases and J 5 bases; nucleotides not matched to a gene: 10. This CDR3 spans 13 amino acids. Germline V lookup: CDR1 DFQATT, CDR2 SNEGSKA (reference sequence).

The CDR3 DNA reads as TGTGCCAGCAGCCTAATCGCTAACTATGGCTACACCTTC. It codes for CASSLIANYGYTF. The rearrangement uses TRBV12-3 or TRBV12-4 and TRBJ1-2, with unresolved D. This CDR3 region has 13 residues. V lost 6 bases and J lost 0, with 8 bases in between.